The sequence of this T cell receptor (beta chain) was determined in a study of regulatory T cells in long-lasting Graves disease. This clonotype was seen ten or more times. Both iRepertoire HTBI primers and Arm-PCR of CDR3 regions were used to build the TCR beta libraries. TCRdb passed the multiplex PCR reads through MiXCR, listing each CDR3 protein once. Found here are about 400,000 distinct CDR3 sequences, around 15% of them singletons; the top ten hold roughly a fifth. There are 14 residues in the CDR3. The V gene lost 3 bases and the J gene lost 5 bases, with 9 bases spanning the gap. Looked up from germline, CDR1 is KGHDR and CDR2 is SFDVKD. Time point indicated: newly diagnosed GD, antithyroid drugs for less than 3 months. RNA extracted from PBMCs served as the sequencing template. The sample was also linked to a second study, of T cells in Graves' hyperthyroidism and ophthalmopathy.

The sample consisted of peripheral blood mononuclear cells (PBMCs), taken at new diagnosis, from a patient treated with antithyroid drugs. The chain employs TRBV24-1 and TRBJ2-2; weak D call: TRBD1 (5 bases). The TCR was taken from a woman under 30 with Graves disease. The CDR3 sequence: CATSDPGWTGELFF. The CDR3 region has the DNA TGTGCCACCAGTGATCCAGGGTGGACCGGGGAGCTGTTTTTT.